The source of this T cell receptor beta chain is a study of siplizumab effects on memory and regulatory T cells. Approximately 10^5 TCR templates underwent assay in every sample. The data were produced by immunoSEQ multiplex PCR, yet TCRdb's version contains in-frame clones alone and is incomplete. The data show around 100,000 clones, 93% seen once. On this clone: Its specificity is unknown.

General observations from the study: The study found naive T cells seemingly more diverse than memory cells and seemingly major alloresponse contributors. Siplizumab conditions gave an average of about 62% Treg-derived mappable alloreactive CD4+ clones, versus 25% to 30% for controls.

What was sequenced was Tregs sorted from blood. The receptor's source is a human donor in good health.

CDR3 region: CASSLRQGGTDTQYF. CDR3 nucleotide sequence: TGTGCCAGCAGCTTACGACAGGGGGGCACAGATACGCAGTATTTT. The chain couples TRBV11-2 to TRBJ2-3; TRBD1 matches at 9 bases. This CDR3 is 15 amino acids long. CDR1 and CDR2 (germline): SGHAT, FQNNGV. With 2 bases clipped from V and 1 base from J, the junction kept 1 base outside the gene matches. Complete variable domain (other parts from reference TRBV11-2 and TRBJ2-3): EAGVAQSPRYKIIEKRQSVAFWCNPISGHATLYWYQQILGQGPKLLIQFQNNGVVDDSQLPKDRFSAERLKGVDSTLKIQPAKLEDSAVYLCASSLRQGGTDTQYFGPGTRLTVL.